The sequence of this T cell receptor beta chain was determined in a study of long-term antiretroviral therapy in people with HIV (dated by TCRdb to 2022 to 2024). General notes on the study: The earliest samples were collected roughly a decade before the 2015 WHO recommendation for immediate ART, at a time when ART was usually postponed until CD4 counts fell. A retrospective serial study tested whether changes in peripheral blood TRB repertoire composition and diversity were associated with ART initiation and durable HIV suppression. From fewer than 35 adults with confirmed HIV infection, the cohort provided under 200 cryopreserved PBMC samples, gathered serially across a mean of around six years (range 1-12). Among the 25 to 30 participants with HIV, ten to twelve were female. No cross-contamination during QIAcube processing turned up in test extractions that ran a monoclonal T-cell line alongside 33 polyclonal samples. What the work shows at the level of the full study, not this receptor alone: Starting ART was linked to a significant rise in TRB diversity, yet even after long-term ART the diversity remained significantly lower than in transplant donor controls. Expanded TRB clones identified before ART initiation dominated the repertoire at all time points, although this dominance fluctuated and declined in many PLHIV after ART. Inferences about post-ART repertoire changes are limited because no data were available on ART adherence, viral resistance or therapy changes. Narrower CDR3 length ranges were observed in HIV repertoires than in controls, and an antigen-experienced repertoire with only a slight naive shift after ART was suggested by the network structure. The samples span the years 2004 to 2017, and the ART regimens used at that time may not be as effective as current regimens. Because cell numbers in pre-ART samples were limited, unsorted PBMC were profiled instead of sorted CD4+ and CD8+ T cells. Limited PBMC availability meant only the TCR beta chain was sequenced, without alpha chain pairing.

Details on this clone: This receptor's antigen is unknown. Within one base of it there is no much larger clone, and no base qualities were kept.

CDR1 SGHVS and CDR2 FQNEAQ were looked up in the germline V gene. Measured from the cysteine to the phenylalanine, the CDR3 is 16 residues long. The sequence is cut down to CDR3 DNA, 48 bases in frame from base 1. Trimming removed 1 base from V and 0 bases from J, leaving 9 bases between the germline ends. The immunoSEQ hsTCRB v3.0 assay was used at survey level resolution to sequence the TRB variable region. A depth of about 35,000-55,000 T-cell genomes per sample was targeted for TRB sequencing. TRB libraries were pooled and sequenced on an Illumina MiSeq using a v3 150-cycle kit. Under the source paper's analysis protocol: Analysis of repertoires was carried out in R inside a reproducible Nextflow workflow spanning QC, data transformation and analysis. LymphoSeq2, an R package for AIRR-Seq data exploration, was used to implement custom analyses. After excluding a handful of samples that yielded fewer than 5000 total TRB sequences, 150 to 200 HIV repertoires remained for analysis. Among the approximately 190 retained HIV repertoires, some 60 were collected before ART initiation and more than 120 after ART initiation. Repertoires were downsampled to 5000 TRB nucleotide sequences, with summary statistics averaged over 100 downsampling iterations. The analysis kept only TRB sequences whose CDR3 regions were at least seven amino acids long. A Shannon entropy-derived clonality score and the Gini coefficient were used to measure diversity. In the repertoire networks, any two of the top 5000 CDR3 amino acid sequences were connected whenever the two sequences differed by an edit distance of one. For TRB CDR3 amino acid sequences, antigen specificity groups and MHC restriction were predicted with GLIPH2. To flag known associations with CMV, EBV, HIV or tissue antigens, CDR3 amino acid sequences were compared against VDJdb and McPAS-TCR. Pre-ART, post-ART and control groups were compared with Wilcoxon signed-rank tests and Holm-Bonferroni correction. The clones in this table, taken by TCRdb from immuneACCESS, are in-frame only. Not every clone is retained; where verified, under half of the shortfall comes from an unresolved V gene, and the cause of the rest is unknown. V and J calls plus clone size are reproduced from that table; the DNA served to infer D and trimming. The sample includes fewer than 20,000 clones, with around 73% observed a single time. The ten top clones hold roughly 13% of the sample.

Inclusion was restricted to participants for whom at least one PBMC sample before ART initiation and at least two post-ART samples were available. Treatment was received in the United States of America by all participants with HIV. Before DNA extraction, cryopreserved samples of about 1-10 million PBMC were thawed and washed. At the time of the earliest PBMC sample for each participant with HIV, ages ranged from about 20 to 54 years. PBMC samples were contributed by each participant from 1-4 timepoints before ART initiation and 2-8 timepoints after ART initiation, with a median of 7 samples. For every participant, serial HIV viral load, CD4+ T-cell count, ART history and demographic data were obtained. Using a Qiagen kit on a QIAcube, genomic DNA was extracted from unsorted PBMC, with samples processed in batches of 12.

The receptor was derived from a woman aged 45-59 years with HIV. Recombination joined TRBV7-8 with TRBJ2-2; the D gene is perhaps TRBD2, from 5 matching bases. The sample here was unsorted PBMCs, taken 0.3 years after starting antiretroviral therapy. The encoded CDR3 is CASSLVNGANTGELFF. At the DNA level, the sequence is TGTGCCAGCAGCTTAGTTAACGGGGCGAACACCGGGGAGCTGTTTTTT.